Sequencing of this T cell receptor beta chain was carried out in a study of T cells in narcolepsy. The overall study: Healthy controls were enrolled alongside patients with narcolepsy type 1 or type 2. Broader study findings: HCRT-specific and TRIB2-specific autoreactive clonotypes appeared among same-patient CSF and blood CD4+ clonotypes. Autoreactive clonotypes reportedly recurred in blood of same and different patients, not controls.

This CDR3 has 15 amino acids. Trimming removed 0 bases from V and 0 bases from J, with 10 bases in between. Germline V gene sequence: CDR1 SGDLS, CDR2 YYNGEE. TCRdb's table, derived via immunoSEQ multiplex PCR, lists solely in-frame clones and lacks some. The sample lists about 32,000 clones; roughly three quarters were seen once. Concerning this clone: Antigen specificity is unknown.

The chain is built from TRBV9 and TRBJ2-7; D is perhaps TRBD2 (6 bases). Sequenced material: CD45RA- memory CD4+ T cells from PBMCs. This TCR was recovered from a human donor with narcolepsy. CDR3 DNA sequence: TGTGCCAGCAGCGTAGGAGTGGGGGGCTCCTACGAGCAGTACTTC. Translating gives CASSVGVGGSYEQYF.